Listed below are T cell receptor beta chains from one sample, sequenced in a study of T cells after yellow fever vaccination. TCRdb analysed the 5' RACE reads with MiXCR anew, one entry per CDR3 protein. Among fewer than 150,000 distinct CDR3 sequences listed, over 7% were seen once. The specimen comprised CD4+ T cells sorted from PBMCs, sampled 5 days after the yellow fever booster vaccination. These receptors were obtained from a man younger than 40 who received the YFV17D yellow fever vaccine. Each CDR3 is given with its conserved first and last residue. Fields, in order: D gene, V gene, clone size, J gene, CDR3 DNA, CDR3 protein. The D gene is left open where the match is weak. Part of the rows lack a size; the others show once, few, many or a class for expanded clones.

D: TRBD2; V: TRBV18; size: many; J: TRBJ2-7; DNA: TGTGCCAGCTCACGCGGACTAGCGGGAGATGGTGAGCAGTACTTC; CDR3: CASSRGLAGDGEQYF
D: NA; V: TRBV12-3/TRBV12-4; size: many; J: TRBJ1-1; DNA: TGTGCCAGCACTTCTGGTGTATGGGCGGGCACTGAAGCTTTCTTT; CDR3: CASTSGVWAGTEAFF
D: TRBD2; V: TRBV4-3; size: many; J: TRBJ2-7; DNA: TGCGCCAGCAGCCAAGGGTTAGTAGCGGGCTACGAGCAGTACTTC; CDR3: CASSQGLVAGYEQYF
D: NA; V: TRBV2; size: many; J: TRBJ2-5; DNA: TGTGCCAGCAGTGTTGTGGATTTGGAGACCCAGTACTTC; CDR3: CASSVVDLETQYF
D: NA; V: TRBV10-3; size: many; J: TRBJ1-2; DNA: TGTGCCATCACCTCTACGACAGTATTTAATGGCTACACCTTC; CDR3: CAITSTTVFNGYTF
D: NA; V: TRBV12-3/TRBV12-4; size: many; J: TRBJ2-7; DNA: TGTGCCAGCAGCCCATTTGGCGGAGCTACCTACGAGCAGTACTTC; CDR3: CASSPFGGATYEQYF
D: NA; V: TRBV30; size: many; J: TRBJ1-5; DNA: TGTGCCTGGAGTGAGGGACATCAGCCCCAGCATTTT; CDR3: CAWSEGHQPQHF
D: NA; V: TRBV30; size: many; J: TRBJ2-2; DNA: TGTGCCTGGATCACAGGGACGGGAACCGGGGAGCTGTTTTTT; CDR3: CAWITGTGTGELFF
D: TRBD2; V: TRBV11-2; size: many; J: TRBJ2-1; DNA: TGTGCCAGCAGCTTCCCTAGCGGGGCGCAGGTTGAGCAGTTCTTC; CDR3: CASSFPSGAQVEQFF
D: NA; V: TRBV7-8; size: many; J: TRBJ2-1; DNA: TGTGCCAGCAGCCCTCGGGGAGCGGGCCAGACTTACAATGAGCAGTTCTTC; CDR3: CASSPRGAGQTYNEQFF
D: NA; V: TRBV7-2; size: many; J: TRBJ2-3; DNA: TGTGCCAGCAGGAGAGGAGATACGCAGTATTTT; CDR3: CASRRGDTQYF
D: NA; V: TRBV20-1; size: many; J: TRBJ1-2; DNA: TGCAGTGTCACCGGGCATAACTATGGCTACACCTTC; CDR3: CSVTGHNYGYTF
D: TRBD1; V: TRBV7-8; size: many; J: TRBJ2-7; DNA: TGTGCCAGCAGCCGGGACAGACCCTACGAGCAGTACTTC; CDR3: CASSRDRPYEQYF
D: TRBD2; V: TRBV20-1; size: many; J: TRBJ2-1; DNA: TGCAGTTATACTCGGAGGCTAGCGGGAGCTTCAGGGCAGTTCTTC; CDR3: CSYTRRLAGASGQFF
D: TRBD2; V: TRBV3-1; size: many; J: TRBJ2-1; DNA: TGTGCCAGCAGCCAATCATTAGCGGGATCCTACAATGAGCAGTTCTTC; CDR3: CASSQSLAGSYNEQFF
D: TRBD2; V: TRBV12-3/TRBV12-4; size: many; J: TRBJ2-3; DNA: TGTGCCAGCAGACGTAGCGGGGCCGGGGAGGATACGCAGTATTTT; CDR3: CASRRSGAGEDTQYF
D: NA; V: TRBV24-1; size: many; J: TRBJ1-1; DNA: TGTGCCACCTCAGGGATCGGGGACACTGAAGCTTTCTTT; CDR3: CATSGIGDTEAFF
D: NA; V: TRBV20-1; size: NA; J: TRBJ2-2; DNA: TGCTGTGCTAGAGAGCCTAACAGGGGGAGGGGCACCGGGGAGCTGTTTTTT; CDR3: CCAREPNRGRGTGELFF
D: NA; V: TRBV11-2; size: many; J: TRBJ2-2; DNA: TGTGCCAGCAGCCCGATACGGGCCGGGGAGCTGTTTTTT; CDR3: CASSPIRAGELFF
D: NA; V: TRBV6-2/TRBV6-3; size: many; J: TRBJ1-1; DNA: TGTGCCAGCAGTTACTTTCAGGGCACTGAAGCTTTCTTT; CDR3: CASSYFQGTEAFF
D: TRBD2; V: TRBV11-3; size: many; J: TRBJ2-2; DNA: TGTGCCAGCAGCTTAAGGTCTAGCGGGAGTGGCGGGGAGCTGTTTTTT; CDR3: CASSLRSSGSGGELFF
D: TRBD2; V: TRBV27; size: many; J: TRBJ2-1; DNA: TGTGCCAGCAACCCAGCGGGAGGGCCGTTCAATGAGCAGTTCTTC; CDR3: CASNPAGGPFNEQFF
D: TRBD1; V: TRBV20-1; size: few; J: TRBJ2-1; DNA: TGCAGTGCTAGATCGCAGGGGGCTTCCTACAATGAGCAGTTCTTC; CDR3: CSARSQGASYNEQFF
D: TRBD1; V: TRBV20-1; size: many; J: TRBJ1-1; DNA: TGCAGTGTAGCCAACAGGGGCATAAGGAGCACTGAAGCTTTCTTT; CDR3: CSVANRGIRSTEAFF
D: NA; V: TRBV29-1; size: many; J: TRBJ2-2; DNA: TGCAGCGTTAGGATCGGTCAGGGAAACACCGGGGAGCTGTTTTTT; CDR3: CSVRIGQGNTGELFF
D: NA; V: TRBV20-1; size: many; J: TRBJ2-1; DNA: TGCAGTGCCCCTGGACCATCAACCATCAATGAGCAGTTCTTC; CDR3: CSAPGPSTINEQFF
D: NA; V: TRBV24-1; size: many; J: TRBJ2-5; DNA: TGTGCCACCAGTGATCCAGGACCCCAAGAGACCCAGTACTTC; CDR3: CATSDPGPQETQYF